The T cell receptor beta chain under discussion was sequenced for a study of CD8 T cells in ankylosing spondylitis. This clonotype was detected only a few times. TCRdb analysed the 5' RACE reads with MiXCR anew, one entry per CDR3 protein. The sample lists roughly 200,000 distinct CDR3 sequences, more than 10% occurring once. CDR3 length: 14 residues. Per germline, CDR1 ENHRY and CDR2 SYGVKD. The ends lost 2 bases at V and 8 bases at J; junction bases unmatched: 6. This sequence joins TRBV10-3 and TRBJ2-1; the match to TRBD2 covers 7 bases. Sequenced input: blood, either unsorted or a sorted T cell fraction (not recorded which). The sequence came from a male donor with ankylosing spondylitis or in good health (not recorded which). The CDR3 sequence is CAISEGTAGDEQFF. The CDR3 DNA follows: TGTGCCATCAGTGAGGGGACCGCGGGGGATGAGCAGTTCTTC.